Listed below are T cell receptor beta chains from one sample, sequenced in a study of OX40 agonist ivuxolimab in advanced cancers. Profiling relied on immunoSEQ multiplex PCR, and the TCRdb table lists in-frame clones only, not all of them. The data hold 30,000 to 40,000 clones, with roughly 87% observed a single time. This specimen was CD4+ or CD8+ T cells sorted from blood, taken in a trial of the OX40 agonist ivuxolimab. These receptors were taken from an adult with an advanced solid tumor such as melanoma, head and neck, liver or kidney cancer. Both conserved end residues are part of each CDR3. D genes are given only for firm matches. Expanded clones are given a class, and other clones once, few, many or no size at all.

D: .
V: TRBV5-1
size: .
J: TRBJ1-6
DNA: TGCGCCAGCAGCCCCGACGAGAGCTCCTATAATTCACCCCTCCACTTT
CDR3: CASSPDESSYNSPLHF

D: TRBD1
V: TRBV7-6
size: .
J: TRBJ1-1
DNA: TGTGCCAGCAGCTTAACAGGGGCCGACACTGAAGCTTTCTTT
CDR3: CASSLTGADTEAFF

D: .
V: TRBV7-8
size: .
J: TRBJ2-2
DNA: TGTGCCAGCAGCCCCCGCCCCAGGGCGAACACCGGGGAGCTGTTTTTT
CDR3: CASSPRPRANTGELFF

D: .
V: TRBV19
size: .
J: TRBJ1-5
DNA: TGTGCCAGTAGTATCGGGAACAATCAGCCCCAGCATTTT
CDR3: CASSIGNNQPQHF

D: .
V: TRBV19
size: .
J: TRBJ1-6
DNA: TGTGCCAGTTCGGGCAGCTCCTATAATTCACCCCTCCACTTT
CDR3: CASSGSSYNSPLHF

D: TRBD1
V: TRBV5-1
size: .
J: TRBJ2-1
DNA: TGCGCCAGCAGCTGGACAGGATACAATGAGCAGTTCTTC
CDR3: CASSWTGYNEQFF

D: .
V: TRBV27
size: .
J: TRBJ1-1
DNA: TGTGCCAGCAGTTCTAAATGGGGTATGAACACTGAAGCTTTCTTT
CDR3: CASSSKWGMNTEAFF

D: .
V: TRBV27
size: .
J: TRBJ2-7
DNA: TGTGCCAGCAGCCTAAAGGACAAGAATTACGAGCAGTACTTC
CDR3: CASSLKDKNYEQYF

D: .
V: TRBV5-1
size: .
J: TRBJ1-2
DNA: TGCGCCAGCAGCCTTACATCGTATGGCTACACCTTC
CDR3: CASSLTSYGYTF

D: .
V: TRBV19
size: .
J: TRBJ2-7
DNA: TGTGCCAGTAGCCCGACCGGATCCTACGAGCAGTACTTC
CDR3: CASSPTGSYEQYF

D: .
V: TRBV27
size: .
J: TRBJ2-7
DNA: TGTGCCAGCAGTTGGCAGGGAACCACCTACGAGCAGTACTTC
CDR3: CASSWQGTTYEQYF

D: TRBD1
V: TRBV11-2
size: .
J: TRBJ2-7
DNA: TGTGCCAGCAGCTCCACAGGGGGCTACGAGCAGTACTTC
CDR3: CASSSTGGYEQYF

D: .
V: TRBV2
size: .
J: TRBJ2-7
DNA: TGTGCCAGCAGTGACCCCGACCTCTCCTACGAGCAGTACTTC
CDR3: CASSDPDLSYEQYF

D: TRBD2
V: TRBV4-2
size: few
J: TRBJ2-1
DNA: TGTGCCAGCAGCCAAGATCTAGGACTAGGCTACAATGAGCAGTTCTTC
CDR3: CASSQDLGLGYNEQFF

D: TRBD1
V: TRBV5-6
size: .
J: TRBJ2-7
DNA: TGTGCCAGCAGCTTTGGACAGGGCACCTACGAGCAGTACTTC
CDR3: CASSFGQGTYEQYF

D: .
V: TRBV6-5
size: .
J: TRBJ1-1
DNA: TGTGCCAGCAGTTTGTCCGGGGGGACTGAAGCTTTCTTT
CDR3: CASSLSGGTEAFF

D: .
V: TRBV6-5
size: .
J: TRBJ2-7
DNA: TGTGCCAGCAGTTACTCGGACGGGGGCCGAACCTACGAGCAGTACTTC
CDR3: CASSYSDGGRTYEQYF

D: TRBD1
V: TRBV6-1
size: .
J: TRBJ2-7
DNA: TGTGCCAGCAGCCCCCTGCCCGGACAGGTATACGAGCAGTACTTC
CDR3: CASSPLPGQVYEQYF

D: .
V: TRBV7-6
size: .
J: TRBJ1-3
DNA: TGTGCCAGCAGCTTAGGGATGGAGTACGCGGGAAACACCATATATTTT
CDR3: CASSLGMEYAGNTIYF

D: .
V: TRBV5-4
size: .
J: TRBJ1-1
DNA: TGTGCCAGCAGCTTGGACGCGTGGGACCGGAACACTGAAGCTTTCTTT
CDR3: CASSLDAWDRNTEAFF

D: TRBD2
V: TRBV11-2
size: few
J: TRBJ2-5
DNA: TGTGCCAGCAGCTTAGAGCTCCAGCGGGGGGTGGTAGAGACCCAGTACTTC
CDR3: CASSLELQRGVVETQYF

D: TRBD1
V: TRBV5-6
size: few
J: TRBJ2-5
DNA: TGTGCCAGCAGCACCCGGGACAGAGAGACCCAGTACTTC
CDR3: CASSTRDRETQYF

D: .
V: TRBV15
size: .
J: TRBJ2-1
DNA: TGTGCCACCAGCAGGGGCGCCATCTCCTACAATGAGCAGTTCTTC
CDR3: CATSRGAISYNEQFF

D: .
V: TRBV5-1
size: .
J: TRBJ2-1
DNA: TGCGCCAGCAGCCGGGGCTCAATCCCGGCGAATGAGCAGTTCTTC
CDR3: CASSRGSIPANEQFF

D: .
V: TRBV28
size: .
J: TRBJ1-1
DNA: TGTGCCAGCAGTTTAAGTAGGAAAGGGAACACTGAAGCTTTCTTT
CDR3: CASSLSRKGNTEAFF

D: TRBD1
V: TRBV6-5
size: .
J: TRBJ2-7
DNA: TGTGCCAGCAGCACGGGACAGGTCAACGAGCAGTACTTC
CDR3: CASSTGQVNEQYF

D: .
V: TRBV6-1
size: .
J: TRBJ1-6
DNA: TGTGCCAGCAGGACGAATTCACCCCTCCACTTT
CDR3: CASRTNSPLHF

D: .
V: TRBV13
size: .
J: TRBJ2-2
DNA: TGTGCCAGCAGCTCACGAGGGGAACTAACCAACACCGGGGAGCTGTTTTTT
CDR3: CASSSRGELTNTGELFF

D: TRBD1
V: TRBV23-1
size: .
J: TRBJ1-5
DNA: TGCGCCAGCAGTCAGCCCACAGGGGGCGGAGGCAATCAGCCCCAGCATTTT
CDR3: CASSQPTGGGGNQPQHF

D: .
V: TRBV4-1
size: once
J: TRBJ1-5
DNA: TGCGCCAGCAGCCCTCCGGGAGTAGGGAATCAGCCCCAGCATTTT
CDR3: CASSPPGVGNQPQHF

D: .
V: TRBV7-9
size: .
J: TRBJ2-7
DNA: TGTGCCAGCAGCCCCAGCGTAGGATGGCCCTCCTACGAGCAGTACTTC
CDR3: CASSPSVGWPSYEQYF

D: .
V: TRBV5-4
size: once
J: TRBJ2-6
DNA: TGTGCCAGCAGCTTGGTGGTTCGTCCAGATGGGGCCAACGTCCTGACTTTC
CDR3: CASSLVVRPDGANVLTF

D: TRBD1
V: TRBV5-1
size: .
J: TRBJ1-2
DNA: TGCGCCAGCAGTTCTTCCGGTCCGGGGACAGGGGTCAACTATGGCTACACCTTC
CDR3: CASSSSGPGTGVNYGYTF

D: .
V: TRBV6-4
size: few
J: TRBJ2-1
DNA: TGTGCCAGCAGTGACTCGGCGGACACCCCCGGGGAGCAGTTCTTC
CDR3: CASSDSADTPGEQFF

D: .
V: TRBV7-8
size: .
J: TRBJ1-5
DNA: TGTGCCAGCAGACCTAATCAGCCCCAGCATTTT
CDR3: CASRPNQPQHF

D: TRBD1
V: TRBV5-1
size: .
J: TRBJ2-3
DNA: TGCGCCAGCAGCGAGACAGGGGGCAGGGATACGCAGTATTTT
CDR3: CASSETGGRDTQYF

D: .
V: TRBV4-1
size: .
J: TRBJ1-2
DNA: TGCGCCAGCAGCCAAGACCCTGATAACTATGGCTACACCTTC
CDR3: CASSQDPDNYGYTF

D: TRBD1
V: TRBV27
size: few
J: TRBJ2-7
DNA: TGTGCCAGCCGCCGGGACAGGGGGTTCGACGAGCAGTACTTC
CDR3: CASRRDRGFDEQYF

D: .
V: TRBV15
size: .
J: TRBJ2-7
DNA: TGTGCCACCAGCAGAGACCTCTCGCCCCGTGGGGAGCAGTACTTC
CDR3: CATSRDLSPRGEQYF

D: .
V: TRBV5-4
size: .
J: TRBJ2-1
DNA: TGTGCCAGCAGCTCTCGACAGGTCTCCTACAATGAGCAGTTCTTC
CDR3: CASSSRQVSYNEQFF

D: .
V: TRBV18
size: .
J: TRBJ2-7
DNA: TGTGCCAGCCCATTTCAGCTTACTCGGGGGTCCCTTTCCTACGAGCAGTACTTC
CDR3: CASPFQLTRGSLSYEQYF

D: .
V: TRBV30
size: .
J: TRBJ1-1
DNA: TGTGCCTGGAGTCACCTCGGGGCAGCTGAAGCTTTCTTT
CDR3: CAWSHLGAAEAFF

D: .
V: TRBV6-1
size: medium-sized
J: TRBJ1-1
DNA: TGTGCCAGCAGAAGGGTTAGGAACACTGAAGCTTTCTTT
CDR3: CASRRVRNTEAFF

D: .
V: TRBV30
size: .
J: TRBJ1-1
DNA: TGTGCCTGGATGGAAGAGGCGAGGGGCCTCAAAAGGTATAAAGCTTTCTTT
CDR3: CAWMEEARGLKRYKAFF

D: TRBD1
V: TRBV4-3
size: .
J: TRBJ1-2
DNA: TGCGCCAGCAGCCAATCTAGTCGGTACAGGGGGGATGGCTACACCTTC
CDR3: CASSQSSRYRGDGYTF

D: .
V: TRBV27
size: few
J: TRBJ1-1
DNA: TGTGCCAGCAGTTTTGGACGAGGAAATGAAGCTTTCTTT
CDR3: CASSFGRGNEAFF

D: .
V: TRBV9
size: .
J: TRBJ2-1
DNA: TGTGCCAGCAGCGTAGGGGGAAACAGGAATGAGCAGTTCTTC
CDR3: CASSVGGNRNEQFF

D: .
V: TRBV5-1
size: .
J: TRBJ1-2
DNA: TGCGCCAGCAGCTTGGGGGGCTCCGGTGGCTACACCTTC
CDR3: CASSLGGSGGYTF

D: .
V: TRBV1
size: .
J: TRBJ2-7
DNA: TGCACCAGCAGCCAAGGGATCTGCGAGCGGGGGAAATCCTACGAGCAGTACTTC
CDR3: CTSSQGICERGKSYEQYF

D: TRBD2
V: TRBV5-1
size: .
J: TRBJ2-3
DNA: TGCGCCAGCAGCTTGTGGGGGACTAACACAGATACGCAGTATTTT
CDR3: CASSLWGTNTDTQYF

D: .
V: TRBV7-9
size: .
J: TRBJ1-1
DNA: TGTGCCAGCAGTTCCGGGGAGAACACTGAAGCTTTCTTT
CDR3: CASSSGENTEAFF

D: .
V: TRBV7-2
size: .
J: TRBJ2-7
DNA: TGTGCCAGCAGCTTAGACCCGGGGGCACACTACGAGCAGTACTTC
CDR3: CASSLDPGAHYEQYF

D: .
V: TRBV5-6
size: .
J: TRBJ1-2
DNA: TGTGCCAGCAGCCCGGGGGGTACAGGACGCTATGGCTACACCTTC
CDR3: CASSPGGTGRYGYTF